Reported below is one T cell receptor (beta chain). Only Caucasian adults living in Nashville, Tennessee made up the donor group. This sample was taken from a study of shared clonotypes between healthy human individuals. TCRdb keeps only in-frame clones here, not all; method: immunoSEQ multiplex PCR. The table has fewer than 1.6 million clones, around 98.5% seen once; the top ten hold about 0.34%. Sequencing used naive CD4+ T cells sorted from blood. Subset meaning: CD45RA+ positively selected. This clonotype originated in a man aged 30-40 years in good health.

CDR3 nucleotide sequence: TGTGCCAGCACCCCGGCGCCGTTGATAAATGGCTACACCTTC. Translating it yields CASTPAPLINGYTF. The chain couples TRBV27 to TRBJ1-2, with no clear D. There are 14 residues in the CDR3. Trimming removed 7 bases from V and 6 bases from J, with 18 bases in between. The germline V gene has CDR1 MNHEY and CDR2 SMNVEV (reference sequence).